Listed below are T cell receptor beta chains from one sample, sequenced in a study of shared clonotypes between healthy human individuals. Profiling relied on immunoSEQ multiplex PCR, and the TCRdb table lists in-frame clones only, not all of them. The sample consists of more than 2 million clones, more than 90% of them appearing once. The sequenced material came from naive CD4+ T cells sorted from blood. The receptors shown here come from a man aged 18 to 35 in good health. Both conserved end residues are part of each CDR3. The D gene is left open where the match is weak. Some rows mark clone size as missing; the rest say once, few, many or name a class of expanded clone.

v_call	j_call	d_call	cdr3_length	clone_size	cdr3_aa	cdr3_nt
TRBV5-8	TRBJ2-7	-	13	few	CASSLHRAREQYF	TGTGCCAGCAGCTTACACAGGGCTCGGGAGCAGTACTTC
TRBV7-9	TRBJ2-7	-	16	-	CASSPLGKGPSYEQYF	TGTGCCAGCAGCCCCCTAGGGAAAGGGCCAAGTTACGAGCAGTACTTC
TRBV7-2	TRBJ2-3	TRBD1	14	-	CASSPGTVTDTQYF	TGTGCCAGCAGCCCCGGGACAGTCACAGATACGCAGTATTTT
TRBV30	TRBJ1-6	TRBD1	15	-	CAWGPLDRDNSPLHF	TGTGCCTGGGGGCCCTTAGACAGGGATAATTCACCCCTCCACTTT
TRBV19	TRBJ2-7	-	14	-	CASSPESPPYEQYF	TGTGCCAGTAGTCCCGAGTCTCCGCCCTACGAGCAGTACTTC
TRBV5-4	TRBJ1-2	-	11	-	CASSLDYGYTF	TGTGCCAGCAGCTTGGACTATGGCTACACCTTC
TRBV5-4	TRBJ2-7	TRBD2	14	-	CASSSSGSDYEQYF	TGTGCCAGCAGCAGTAGCGGGAGTGACTACGAGCAGTACTTC
TRBV19	TRBJ2-2	-	16	-	CASSIGRGSGTGELFF	TGTGCCAGTAGTATAGGTCGGGGGTCGGGCACCGGGGAGCTGTTTTTT
TRBV10-3	TRBJ1-1	-	15	-	CAIKGGGGLNTEAFF	TGTGCCATCAAAGGGGGAGGGGGACTGAACACTGAAGCTTTCTTT
TRBV9	TRBJ1-2	-	15	-	CASSVAGGASWGYTF	TGTGCCAGCAGCGTAGCCGGGGGGGCCTCGTGGGGCTACACCTTC
TRBV19	TRBJ1-5	-	14	-	CASSHRPGNQPQHF	TGTGCCAGTAGTCATAGGCCGGGGAATCAGCCCCAGCATTTT
TRBV6-1	TRBJ1-5	-	15	few	CASSYTGANNQPQHF	TGTGCCAGCAGCTACACGGGGGCGAACAATCAGCCCCAGCATTTT
TRBV5-1	TRBJ2-2	-	15	-	CASSLGLSNTGELFF	TGCGCCAGCAGCTTGGGGCTATCTAACACCGGGGAGCTGTTTTTT
TRBV10-3	TRBJ1-3	TRBD1	16	-	CAISLGQTNSGNTIYF	TGTGCCATCAGCCTGGGACAGACAAACTCTGGAAACACCATATATTTT
TRBV21-1	TRBJ2-7	-	17	-	CASSKGALIPRTNEQYF	TGTGCCAGCAGCAAAGGGGCTCTGATTCCAAGGACAAACGAGCAGTACTTC
TRBV28	TRBJ2-5	TRBD1	18	-	CASSSWTGGAQLQETQYF	TGTGCCAGCAGTTCGTGGACAGGGGGAGCCCAACTACAAGAGACCCAGTACTTC
TRBV30	TRBJ2-1	-	13	-	CAWSPMDGSIQFF	TGTGCCTGGAGTCCCATGGATGGGAGCATTCAGTTCTTC
TRBV7-7	TRBJ2-5	-	13	-	CASSLGLQETQYF	TGTGCTAGCAGCCTCGGACTGCAAGAGACCCAGTACTTC
TRBV10-2	TRBJ2-3	TRBD2	20	-	CASRPFWVGIAGGSTDTQYF	TGCGCCAGCAGACCCTTTTGGGTGGGGATAGCGGGAGGTAGCACAGATACGCAGTATTTT
TRBV4-1	TRBJ2-3	-	12	-	CASSQPRDTQYF	TGCGCCAGCAGCCAACCCCGAGATACGCAGTATTTT
TRBV28	TRBJ1-5	-	12	-	CASSPPGGSQHF	TGTGCCAGCAGTCCCCCGGGGGGTTCCCAGCATTTT
TRBV25-1	TRBJ2-7	-	13	-	CASSPGSAYEQYF	TGTGCCAGCAGTCCCGGGAGCGCCTACGAGCAGTACTTC
TRBV28	TRBJ1-2	-	16	-	CASSLLSAGSNYGYTF	TGTGCCAGCAGTCTTTTGTCGGCAGGGTCTAACTATGGCTACACCTTC
TRBV28	TRBJ1-2	-	14	-	CASSFEGRGYGYTF	TGTGCCAGCAGTTTTGAGGGTAGGGGCTATGGCTACACCTTC
TRBV5-4	TRBJ2-7	TRBD1	14	-	CASSLVGQGWEQYF	TGTGCCAGCAGCTTGGTGGGACAGGGCTGGGAGCAGTACTTC
TRBV7-3	TRBJ2-3	-	15	-	CASSPGGRVTDTQYF	TGTGCCAGCAGCCCCGGGGGCCGAGTAACAGATACGCAGTATTTT
TRBV30	TRBJ1-2	-	16	-	CACLRKDIHSAYGYTF	TGTGCCTGCTTAAGAAAGGACATCCACTCCGCCTATGGCTACACCTTC
TRBV6-6	TRBJ2-3	-	15	-	CASSYGTQSTDTQYF	TGTGCCAGCAGTTACGGGACACAGAGCACAGATACGCAGTATTTT
TRBV5-4	TRBJ2-5	-	15	-	CASSLKQEGVETQYF	TGTGCCAGCAGCTTGAAACAGGAGGGGGTAGAGACCCAGTACTTC
TRBV7-9	TRBJ2-7	-	13	-	CASSSSRSYEQYF	TGTGCCAGCAGCTCCTCCCGCTCCTACGAGCAGTACTTC
TRBV6-5	TRBJ1-1	-	14	-	CASSPGVGFTEAFF	TGTGCCAGCAGTCCGGGGGTCGGGTTCACTGAAGCTTTCTTT
TRBV30	TRBJ1-3	-	15	-	CAWSPKRGIGNTIYF	TGTGCCTGGAGTCCCAAACGAGGGATTGGAAACACCATATATTTT
TRBV5-4	TRBJ2-1	TRBD2	16	-	CATQRGGREGYNEQFF	TGTGCCACCCAACGGGGGGGGCGGGAGGGCTACAATGAGCAGTTCTTC
TRBV19	TRBJ2-7	-	15	-	CASSIGAESSYEQYF	TGTGCCAGTAGTATTGGTGCAGAGAGCTCCTACGAGCAGTACTTC
TRBV10-3	TRBJ2-3	-	14	-	CAIGLGPSTDTQYF	TGTGCCATCGGACTTGGCCCCAGCACAGATACGCAGTATTTT
TRBV11-3	TRBJ2-5	TRBD2	15	-	CASSRGTSGQETQYF	TGTGCCAGCAGCCGGGGGACTAGCGGACAAGAGACCCAGTACTTC
TRBV2	TRBJ2-3	TRBD1	15	-	CASGMGQAYTDTQYF	TGTGCCAGCGGGATGGGACAGGCCTACACAGATACGCAGTATTTT
TRBV5-1	TRBJ2-7	-	14	-	CASSLERPQDEQYF	TGCGCCAGCAGCTTGGAGCGGCCCCAGGATGAGCAGTACTTC
TRBV6-1	TRBJ1-1	-	12	-	CASSFSYTEAFF	TGTGCCAGCAGTTTCAGCTACACTGAAGCTTTCTTT
TRBV11-3	TRBJ1-1	-	15	-	CASSLDHGSDTEAFF	TGTGCCAGCAGCTTAGATCACGGGAGCGACACTGAAGCTTTCTTT
TRBV10-3	TRBJ1-2	-	13	-	CAISESRSVGYTF	TGTGCCATCAGTGAGTCGAGAAGCGTAGGGTACACCTTC
TRBV7-9	TRBJ1-5	-	13	-	CASSPNNNQPQHF	TGTGCCAGCAGCCCCAACAATAATCAGCCCCAGCATTTT
TRBV2	TRBJ1-1	-	13	-	CASSPRGGTEAFF	TGTGCCAGCAGCCCCAGGGGAGGGACTGAAGCTTTCTTT
TRBV7-2	TRBJ2-5	-	12	-	CASSLMGETQYF	TGTGCCAGCAGCTTAATGGGGGAGACCCAGTACTTC
TRBV18	TRBJ1-3	TRBD1	15	once	CASSLSGQGGNTIYF	TGTGCCAGCTCACTGTCCGGACAGGGGGGAAACACCATATATTTT